The 22 T cell receptor beta chains in this list originate from one sample, sequenced in a study of neoadjuvant anti-PD-1 for oral cavity cancer. Assay: immunoSEQ multiplex PCR; the TCRdb copy retains only in-frame clones and omits some. The sample yields about 12,000 clones, 50% to 75% seen once. Material: PBMCs, obtained before nivolumab (anti-PD-1) treatment. These receptors originate from a person aged 35-79 years with oral cavity squamous cell carcinoma.

The CDR3 DNA reads TGTGCCAGCAGTTTGTCGCGACAGGGTAGATCACCCCTCCACTTT. This gives the protein CASSLSRQGRSPLHF. This chain connects TRBV6-5 to TRBJ1-6; 7 bases align to TRBD1. The CDR3 is 15 residues long. Trimming removed 4 bases from V and 10 bases from J; junction bases left unmatched: 10. CDR1 and CDR2 (germline): MNHEY, SVGAGI.

The chain is built from TRBV19 and TRBJ2-3, with 8 bases aligning to TRBD2. CDR1 and CDR2 (germline): LNHDA, SQIVND (reference sequence). V dropped 3 bases and J dropped 1; count of bases not matched to a gene: 3. The CDR3 totals 15 residues. The CDR3 is CASSIPAGGTDTQYF. DNA for the CDR3: TGTGCCAGTAGTATCCCAGCGGGGGGCACAGATACGCAGTATTTT.

This clone occurred a few times. The genes are TRBV5-1 and TRBJ1-5; the match to TRBD1 covers 8 bases. This CDR3 region has 17 residues. Germline-derived CDR1 and CDR2 are SGHRS and YFSETQ. The V and J ends lost 3 bases and 5 bases, in that order; junction bases with no gene match: 13. CDR3 loop: CASSSGSGQGSDQPQHF. The DNA for the CDR3 is TGCGCCAGCAGCTCGGGGTCAGGACAGGGAAGCGATCAGCCCCAGCATTTT.

This chain uses TRBV28 with TRBJ1-1; weak D call: TRBD1 (5 bases). Trimming left V 4 bases short and J 8 bases short, with 8 bases between. The germline V gene has CDR1 MDHEN and CDR2 SYDVKM. The CDR3 is 11 amino acids. The CDR3 DNA reads TGTGCCAGCAGTTCGACAGTAGAAGCTTTCTTT. This encodes CASSSTVEAFF.

This clone was observed a handful of times. The CDR3 loop is CASRMDPTTGELFF. Written as DNA, the CDR3 is TGTGCCAGCAGGATGGACCCCACCACCGGGGAGCTGTTTTTT. V and J are TRBV2 and TRBJ2-2, with D unresolved. Germline values: CDR1 SNHLY, CDR2 FYNNEI. The ends were cut back, 6 bases at V and 4 bases at J, with 12 bases in the middle. The CDR3 extends over 14 amino acids.

V is TRBV14 and J is TRBJ1-6, with TRBD1 matching over 10 bases. The CDR3 runs to 15 residues. J lost 5 bases, V lost 6 bases, and 4 bases had no gene match. Germline CDR1 reads SGHDN; CDR2 reads FVKESK. This CDR3 reads CASRPGQGNNSPLHF. CDR3 in DNA: TGTGCCAGCAGACCGGGACAGGGGAATAATTCACCCCTCCACTTT.

This clone was seen a few times. The chain is built from TRBV7-9 and TRBJ1-2; D is possibly TRBD1 (5 bases). This CDR3 comprises 12 residues. The ends were cut back, 5 bases at V and 8 bases at J, with 12 bases in the middle. In germline, CDR1 is SEHNR, CDR2 FQNEAQ (reference sequence). As DNA, the CDR3 is TGTGCCAGCAGCCTGGGGGGGAGAGGCTACACCTTC. Translated, it gives CASSLGGRGYTF.

The chain uses TRBV7-8 and TRBJ1-3; D is undetermined. The CDR3 consists of 15 residues. With 0 bases removed from V and 4 bases from J, the gap between germline ends came to 10 bases. Germline V gene data show CDR1 as SGHVS and CDR2 as FQNEAQ. CDR3 residues: CASSLALGSGNTIYF. The CDR3, as DNA: TGTGCCAGCAGCTTAGCGCTGGGATCAGGAAACACCATATATTTT.

The CDR3: CASGLGRDPRTELFF. DNA of the CDR3: TGTGCTAGTGGCCTTGGCCGGGACCCTCGGACGGAGCTGTTTTTT. V is TRBV12-5 and J is TRBJ2-2; the D call may be TRBD1 or TRBD2 (5 bases each). Looked up from germline, CDR1 is LGHNT and CDR2 is FRNRAP. Between the trimmed V and J ends, which lost 6 bases and 10 bases, there was a span of 21 bases. This CDR3 is 15 amino acids long.

The rearrangement joins TRBV5-1 to TRBJ1-1; perhaps TRBD1 as D (6 bases). Deletions cut 4 bases from V and 6 bases from J, with 16 bases between. CDR3 length: 14 residues. Germline V CDR1 and CDR2: SGHRS, YFSETQ. CDR3 amino acids: CASSIYLTGSEAFF. The CDR3 DNA sequence: TGCGCCAGCAGCATTTACCTGACAGGATCTGAAGCTTTCTTT.

The V and J genes are TRBV7-6 and TRBJ1-1, with 7 bases lining up with TRBD1. CDR1 and CDR2 (germline): SGHVS, FNYEAQ. V lost 8 bases to trimming and J lost 4 bases; unmatched junction nucleotides: 10. The CDR3 runs to 14 residues. The CDR3 loop reads CASLPTGEGTEAFF. CDR3 nucleotide sequence: TGTGCCAGCTTACCCACAGGGGAGGGCACTGAAGCTTTCTTT.

V gene TRBV28 combines with J gene TRBJ2-7; 11 bases are a match to TRBD1. V lost 3 bases, J lost 5 bases, and 6 bases stayed unmatched. From germline, CDR1 is MDHEN and CDR2 SYDVKM. The length of the CDR3 is 15 residues. CDR3 nucleotide sequence: TGTGCCAGCAGTTTCGGACAGGGGGCGATGAACGAGCAGTACTTC. It specifies CASSFGQGAMNEQYF.

This clone was observed once. This rearrangement joins TRBV27 to TRBJ1-1, with a weak D call TRBD1 (6 bases). This CDR3 is built from 17 residues. V lost 3 bases and J lost 5, with 22 bases in between. The V gene's germline CDR1 is MNHEY and CDR2 SMNVEV (reference sequence). The CDR3 DNA follows: TGTGCCAGCAGTTTGCCGACTGACGGGGGGGCAGGAACTGAAGCTTTCTTT. It yields the protein CASSLPTDGGAGTEAFF.

This chain connects TRBV9 to TRBJ2-7; either TRBD1 or TRBD2 may supply D (5 bases each). CDR1 and CDR2 (germline): SGDLS, YYNGEE. The CDR3 has 16 residues. The V end lost 4 bases, the J end lost 0 bases, and 17 bases lay between the germline ends. The CDR3 DNA sequence: TGTGCCAGCAGCTCTCGACTGGGGGAAGTCTCCTACGAGCAGTACTTC. Translating gives CASSSRLGEVSYEQYF.

The V call is TRBV7-3, the J call TRBJ2-2; D might be TRBD1 (6 bases). The length of the CDR3 is 14 residues. V lost 4 bases and J lost 5, with 11 bases in between. Germline V gene data show CDR1 as SGHTA and CDR2 as FQGTGA. The CDR3 DNA is TGTGCCAGCAGCTCGGGACATATAACCGGGGAGCTGTTTTTT. It translates to CASSSGHITGELFF.

This clone showed up just a few times. The chain recombines TRBV9 with TRBJ1-6; no clear D. With 6 bases removed from V and 6 bases from J, the gap between germline ends came to 19 bases. The CDR3 totals 16 residues. Germline assignment: CDR1 SGDLS and CDR2 YYNGEE. CDR3 sequence (DNA): TGTGCCAGCAACAATCAAGGACGTATGGGTAATTCACCCCTCCACTTT. It encodes CASNNQGRMGNSPLHF. The whole variable domain, filled in from reference TRBV9 and TRBJ1-6, reads DSGVTQTPKHLITATGQRVTLRCSPRSGDLSVYWYQQSLDQGLQFLIQYYNGEERAKGNILERFSAQQFPDLHSELNLSSLELGDSALYFCASNNQGRMGNSPLHFGNGTRLTVT.

V and J are TRBV28 and TRBJ2-1; TRBD2 agrees at 7 bases. Germline CDR1 reads MDHEN; CDR2 reads SYDVKM. The V gene end was trimmed by 6 bases and the J gene end by 6 bases; junction bases not matched to a gene: 20. The CDR3 spans 18 residues. DNA for the CDR3: TGTGCCAGCAGCACCTCCCCTGGCGGGGGAATCTCATCCAATGAGCAGTTCTTC. Protein sequence: CASSTSPGGGISSNEQFF.

V and J are TRBV19 and TRBJ1-5, with D uncertain. The CDR3 spans 15 residues. The germline V and J ends were trimmed by 3 bases and 0 bases, with 9 bases remaining between them. Germline-derived CDR1 and CDR2 are LNHDA and SQIVND (reference sequence). CDR3 residues: CASSMFGYSNQPQHF. DNA of the CDR3: TGTGCCAGTAGTATGTTCGGCTATAGCAATCAGCCCCAGCATTTT.

This clone was recorded a few times. The chain uses TRBV5-1 and TRBJ1-1; no firm D call. V lost 0 bases and J 4 bases, leaving 13 bases between the germline ends. The CDR3 is 15 amino acids. Germline V lookup: CDR1 SGHRS, CDR2 YFSETQ. CDR3 DNA: TGCGCCAGCAGCTTGGTCCGGGGTGAGACCACTGAAGCTTTCTTT. As protein: CASSLVRGETTEAFF. Full variable domain (remainder filled in from reference TRBV5-1 and TRBJ1-1): KAGVTQTPRYLIKTRGQQVTLSCSPISGHRSVSWYQQTPGQGLQFLFEYFSETQRNKGNFPGRFSGRQFSNSRSEMNVSTLELGDSALYLCASSLVRGETTEAFFGQGTRLTVV.

In DNA form, the CDR3 reads TGCGCCAGCAGCCAAGATCAGGGGGAAAGGCACTATGGCTACACCTTC. It is translated as CASSQDQGERHYGYTF. The V and J genes are TRBV4-1 and TRBJ1-2, with 7 nucleotides matching TRBD1. After removal of 0 bases from V and 3 bases from J, the junction contained 7 bases not matched to a gene. The CDR3 sequence is 16 residues long. Germline values: CDR1 MGHRA, CDR2 YSYEKL.

This clone has a handful of counts. The chain is built from TRBV7-9 and TRBJ1-1; 9 bases match TRBD1. Trimming cost V 4 bases and J 9 bases; bases outside gene matches: 12. The CDR3 covers 15 residues. Per the germline V gene, CDR1 is SEHNR and CDR2 is FQNEAQ (reference sequence). The CDR3 coding sequence is TGTGCCAGCAGCTCACCGGGACAGGGACTACTACAAGCTTTCTTT. Its protein product is CASSSPGQGLLQAFF.

The J gene is TRBJ2-7, the V gene TRBV11-2; D perhaps matches TRBD1 (5 bases). V was shortened by 1 base and J by 4 bases, with 11 bases between the two germline ends. The CDR3 runs to 14 residues. Germline CDR1 SGHAT, CDR2 FQNNGV. Here the CDR3 reads CASSLGGLRYEQYF. CDR3 sequence (DNA): TGTGCCAGCAGCTTAGGGGGCCTACGGTACGAGCAGTACTTC.